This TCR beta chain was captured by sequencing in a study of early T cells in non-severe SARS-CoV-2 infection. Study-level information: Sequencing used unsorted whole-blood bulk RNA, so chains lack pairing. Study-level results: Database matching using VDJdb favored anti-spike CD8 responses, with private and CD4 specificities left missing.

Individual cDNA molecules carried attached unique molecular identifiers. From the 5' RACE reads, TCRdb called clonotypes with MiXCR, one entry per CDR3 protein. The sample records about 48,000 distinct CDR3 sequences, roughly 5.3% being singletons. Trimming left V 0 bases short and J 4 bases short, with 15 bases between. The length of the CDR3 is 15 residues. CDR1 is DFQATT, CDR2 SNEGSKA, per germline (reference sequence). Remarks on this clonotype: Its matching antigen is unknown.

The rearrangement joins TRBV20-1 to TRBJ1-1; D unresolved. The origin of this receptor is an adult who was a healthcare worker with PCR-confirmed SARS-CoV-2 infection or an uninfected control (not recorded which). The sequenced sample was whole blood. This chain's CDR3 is CSARDRTGIGTEAFF. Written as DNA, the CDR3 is TGCAGTGCTAGAGATCGGACCGGGATTGGCACTGAAGCTTTCTTT.